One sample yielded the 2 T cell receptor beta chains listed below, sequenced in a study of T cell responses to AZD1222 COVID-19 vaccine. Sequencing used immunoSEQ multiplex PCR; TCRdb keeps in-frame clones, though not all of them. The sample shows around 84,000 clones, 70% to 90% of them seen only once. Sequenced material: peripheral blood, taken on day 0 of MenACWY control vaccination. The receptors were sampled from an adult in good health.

CDR3 region: CAWSPNSGGTYNEQFF. DNA of the CDR3: TGTGCCTGGAGCCCAAATAGCGGGGGGACCTACAATGAGCAGTTCTTC. V and J are TRBV30 and TRBJ2-1; 10 bases agree with TRBD2. Looked up from germline, CDR1 is GTSNPN and CDR2 is SVGIG (reference sequence). The CDR3 is made up of 16 amino acids. The V segment lost 3 bases and the J segment 2 bases; nucleotides outside the gene matches: 7.

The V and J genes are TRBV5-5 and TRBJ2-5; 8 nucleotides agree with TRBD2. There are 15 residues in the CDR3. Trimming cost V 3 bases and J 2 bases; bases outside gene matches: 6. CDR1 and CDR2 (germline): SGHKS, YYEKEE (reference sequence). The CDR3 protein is CASSSRAGVQETQYF. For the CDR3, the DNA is TGTGCCAGCAGCTCCAGAGCGGGGGTACAAGAGACCCAGTACTTC.